This TCR beta chain comes out of a study of blood T cell repertoires in COVID-19. Study-level information: Sites across the United States, Italy and Spain contributed samples from acute and convalescent COVID-19.

Original methodology: Cell counts per sample came from amplifying reference gene primers. Libraries were prepared by immunoSEQ multiplex PCR; TCRdb keeps only in-frame clonotypes and omits some of them. V and J calls and clone size come straight from that table; D and trimming were deduced from the DNA. Of tens of thousands of clones listed, 75% to 90% are singletons. Germline V lookup: CDR1 WNHNN, CDR2 SYGVQD (reference sequence). Trimming pared 5 bases from V and 2 bases from J, leaving 16 bases between. This CDR3 is built from 16 residues. The sample consisted of peripheral blood. The clonotype originates from a human donor in a cohort sampled during active COVID-19. The chain recombines TRBV10-1 with TRBJ2-1, with TRBD2 as a possible D gene (6 bases). The CDR3 DNA reads TGCGCCAGCAGTCGGGGGTTCCCTCCTACCTACAATGAGCAGTTCTTC. Its protein product is CASSRGFPPTYNEQFF.